The TCR beta chain described here comes from a study of blood T cell repertoires in COVID-19. Overall study context: COVID-19 samples, acute and convalescent, were from the United States, Italy and Spain. Sources were T cells, B-cell-depleted T cells, or PBMCs; the material itself was cDNA or gDNA.

V lost 2 bases and J lost 0, with 7 bases in between. Germline CDR1 and CDR2: SGHRS and YFSETQ. The CDR3 has 14 residues. As originally analysed: Reference gene primer amplification in the assay estimated nucleated cell counts. Assay: immunoSEQ multiplex PCR; the TCRdb copy retains only in-frame clones and omits some. That table supplies the V and J calls and clone size; D and trimming were determined from the DNA. The data show 75,000 to 95,000 clones, with around 84% seen just once and approximately 25% held by the top ten. This chain uses TRBV5-1 with TRBJ2-3, with D unclear. Sequenced input: peripheral blood. This clonotype was sampled from a man aged 55 to 69 with acute or convalescent COVID-19. The chain's CDR3 is CASSLDGSTDTQYF. The CDR3 DNA reads TGCGCCAGCAGCTTAGATGGCAGCACAGATACGCAGTATTTT.